A single sample gave rise to the 29 T cell receptor beta chains below, sequenced in a study of naive CD8 T cells in extremely preterm neonates. TCRdb's table, derived via immunoSEQ multiplex PCR, lists solely in-frame clones and lacks some. The sample shows around 5,000 clones, approximately 97% of them seen only once. The sample comprised naive CD8+ T cells from blood. These receptors came from a human donor in good health.

The chain carries TRBV30 and TRBJ1-1; TRBD1 aligns across 7 bases. Germline V CDR1 and CDR2: GTSNPN, SVGIG (reference sequence). The V segment lost 3 bases and the J segment 7 bases; nucleotides outside the gene matches: 5. The CDR3 sequence is 12 residues long. Here the CDR3 DNA reads TGTGCCTGGAGGGATCGGACAGGTGAAGCTTTCTTT. Protein sequence: CAWRDRTGEAFF.

V gene TRBV11-2 combines with J gene TRBJ1-1, with 7 bases that match TRBD1. Per germline, CDR1 SGHAT and CDR2 FQNNGV. There are 14 residues in the CDR3. V gave up 5 bases and J gave up 7 bases; unmatched junction bases: 10. The CDR3: CASSPRQGSVEAFF. The CDR3 nucleotides are TGTGCCAGCAGCCCACGACAGGGTTCTGTTGAAGCTTTCTTT.

This clone appeared once. The gene calls are TRBV30 and TRBJ1-2; maybe TRBD1 (5 bases). From germline, CDR1 is GTSNPN and CDR2 SVGIG (reference sequence). The CDR3 is made up of 14 amino acids. Trimming removed 4 bases at V and 5 bases at J, with 17 bases between. This CDR3 reads CAWTSRAKGYGYTF. The CDR3 region has the DNA TGTGCCTGGACCTCCCGGGCTAAGGGGTATGGCTACACCTTC.

The chain combines TRBV28 with TRBJ2-7; maybe TRBD2 (5 bases). Trimming removed 6 bases from V and 4 bases from J, with 16 bases in between. From germline, CDR1 is MDHEN and CDR2 SYDVKM. This CDR3 region has 14 residues. CDR3 in amino acids: CASRPSGNHYEQYF. CDR3 coding DNA: TGTGCCAGCAGGCCATCCGGGAACCATTACGAGCAGTACTTC.

This chain uses TRBV6-4 with TRBJ2-1, with TRBD2 identical over 11 bases. The CDR3 covers 15 residues. After removal of 11 bases from V and 5 bases from J, the junction contained 11 bases not matched to a gene. Germline assignment: CDR1 MRHNA and CDR2 SNTAGT. Here the CDR3 reads CAGPEGTSGDNEQFF. CDR3 bases: TGTGCCGGTCCGGAGGGGACTAGCGGAGACAATGAGCAGTTCTTC.

The chain carries TRBV7-2 and TRBJ2-7; tentative D call: TRBD2 (5 bases). Germline V lookup: CDR1 SGHTA, CDR2 FQGNSA. V was pared by 4 bases and J by 6 bases, with 13 bases between. This CDR3 has 13 residues. This CDR3 is CASSSQRAREQYF. The CDR3 nucleotides are TGTGCCAGCAGCTCACAGAGGGCCCGCGAGCAGTACTTC. Based on the CDR3 plus reference TRBV7-2 and TRBJ2-7, the full variable domain is GAGVSQSPSNKVTEKGKDVELRCDPISGHTALYWYRQSLGQGLEFLIYFQGNSAPDKSGLPSDRFSAERTGGSVSTLTIQRTQQEDSAVYLCASSSQRAREQYFGPGTRLTVT.

The chain recombines TRBV28 with TRBJ1-4; the D gene is possibly TRBD1 (6 bases). The CDR3 is 13 residues long. V was pared by 2 bases and J by 5 bases, with 6 bases between. Germline V lookup: CDR1 MDHEN, CDR2 SYDVKM. This chain's CDR3 is CASSLDRNEKLFF. The CDR3 DNA sequence: TGTGCCAGCAGTTTAGACAGGAATGAAAAACTGTTTTTT.

The CDR3 DNA reads TGTGCCACCAGCGTACCTTTAGGGAGTTGGCGGGAGGCTAGCACAGATACGCAGTATTTT. Translation: CATSVPLGSWREASTDTQYF. The V gene is TRBV15, the J gene TRBJ2-3; 8 bases fit TRBD2. Germline V CDR1 and CDR2: LNHNV, YYDKDF (reference sequence). The CDR3 contains 20 residues. The ends lost 5 bases at V and 0 bases at J; junction bases unmatched: 19.

The V and J genes are TRBV5-4 and TRBJ1-4, with D hard to call. Germline-derived CDR1 and CDR2 are SGHNT and YYREEE (reference sequence). This CDR3 is built from 14 residues. The V end lost 0 bases, the J end lost 5 bases, and 8 bases lay between the germline ends. The CDR3 sequence is CASSLGQSNEKLFF. In DNA form, the CDR3 reads TGTGCCAGCAGCTTGGGCCAGTCAAATGAAAAACTGTTTTTT.

This clone has a single count. This chain uses TRBV30 with TRBJ2-5, with 12 bases lining up with TRBD2. With V trimmed by 2 bases and J by 3 bases, 13 bases remained unmatched. CDR3 length: 18 amino acids. In germline, CDR1 is GTSNPN, CDR2 SVGIG (reference sequence). The CDR3 coding sequence is TGTGCCTGGAGTCGAAAATTAATCCTAGCGGGGGGGAAAGAGACCCAGTACTTC. Protein: CAWSRKLILAGGKETQYF.

The genes are TRBV20-1 and TRBJ1-2, with no clear D. Between the trimmed V and J ends, which lost 3 bases and 3 bases, there was a span of 2 bases. CDR1 is DFQATT and CDR2 is SNEGSKA in the germline V gene (reference sequence). The CDR3 is 10 amino acids. The chain's CDR3 is CSASYYGYTF. For the CDR3, the DNA is TGCAGTGCTAGCTACTATGGCTACACCTTC.

V usage is TRBV6-5 and J usage is TRBJ2-5, with a possible D match to TRBD1 (6 bases). Germline V gives CDR1 MNHEY, CDR2 SVGAGI. CDR3 length equals 13 residues. Trimming shortened V by 4 bases and J by 5 bases, and 11 bases separated the two germline ends. CDR3 DNA sequence: TGTGCCAGCAGTTTATTTAGGGGGGAGACCCAGTACTTC. As protein: CASSLFRGETQYF.

This rearrangement joins TRBV7-6 to TRBJ1-1; 8 bases align to TRBD1. The CDR3 covers 15 residues. Germline V CDR1 and CDR2: SGHVS, FNYEAQ. V was pared by 5 bases and J by 5 bases, with 10 bases of the junction left unmatched. As DNA, the CDR3 is TGTGCCAGCAGCCTCGTACCGGGACAGGTAACTGAAGCTTTCTTT. Translating it yields CASSLVPGQVTEAFF.

The chain links TRBV28 to TRBJ2-1, with 8 bases lining up with TRBD2. J was trimmed by 8 bases and V by 1 base; bases with no gene match: 7. The CDR3 has 15 amino acids. Germline V gene data show CDR1 as MDHEN and CDR2 as SYDVKM. The CDR3: CASSLFVAGIYEQFF. The CDR3, as DNA: TGTGCCAGCAGTTTATTTGTAGCGGGAATCTATGAGCAGTTCTTC.

The rearrangement joins TRBV2 to TRBJ1-2; D gene ambiguous. The CDR3 sequence is 14 residues long. In germline, CDR1 is SNHLY, CDR2 FYNNEI. Deletions cut 3 bases from V and 3 bases from J, with 11 bases between. CDR3 in amino acids: CASSDRLQHYGYTF. Here the CDR3 DNA reads TGTGCCAGCAGTGATCGGTTACAGCACTATGGCTACACCTTC.

The V gene is TRBV10-3, the J gene TRBJ1-5, with D perhaps matching TRBD1 (5 bases). V shed 4 bases and J shed 3 bases, with 7 bases lying between them. Germline values: CDR1 ENHRY, CDR2 SYGVKD. The CDR3 has 13 residues. DNA of the CDR3: TGTGCCATCAGTGGGGGGGTCAATCAGCCCCAGCATTTT. It yields the protein CAISGGVNQPQHF.

The CDR3 bases are TGCGCCAGCAGCTTGGGCGGTTCCAGCGGGAGGGCCCCGGTTCGCGAGCAGTACTTC. Protein sequence: CASSLGGSSGRAPVREQYF. This chain connects TRBV5-1 to TRBJ2-7; 10 bases are shared with TRBD2. V shed 0 bases, J shed 6 bases, and the junction held 18 bases outside the gene matches. Germline lookup yields CDR1 SGHRS and CDR2 YFSETQ. The CDR3 spans 19 residues.

The chain combines TRBV4-3 with TRBJ2-5; TRBD2 might be the D (6 bases). The length of the CDR3 is 18 residues. Germline CDR1 is LGHNA and CDR2 is YSLEER. V was shortened by 4 bases and J by 4 bases, with 25 bases between the two germline ends. For the CDR3, the DNA is TGCGCCAGCAGCCGGGCTCCAAGTACGGCAACCGGGGGAGAGACCCAGTACTTC. As protein: CASSRAPSTATGGETQYF.

The chain employs TRBV9 and TRBJ2-2, with D tentatively TRBD2 (7 bases). This CDR3 is built from 17 residues. Per germline, CDR1 SGDLS and CDR2 YYNGEE. Trimming took off 3 bases at V and 1 base at J, with 16 bases between the two ends. DNA for the CDR3: TGTGCCAGCAGCGGGAGGGGGGGACCGGGGAACACCGGGGAGCTGTTTTTT. It translates to CASSGRGGPGNTGELFF.

V usage is TRBV4-3 and J usage is TRBJ2-7; weak D call: TRBD2 (7 bases). Per germline, CDR1 LGHNA and CDR2 YSLEER. V dropped 3 bases and J dropped 3 bases, with 21 bases sitting between them. This CDR3 region has 17 residues. The CDR3 region is CASSQGRGDPAGYEQYF. As DNA, the CDR3 is TGCGCCAGCAGCCAGGGGAGGGGGGACCCAGCGGGCTACGAGCAGTACTTC.

The chain carries TRBV6-5 and TRBJ2-3; D gene uncertain. CDR1 MNHEY and CDR2 SVGAGI come from the germline V gene. V lost 2 bases to trimming and J lost 0 bases, with 6 bases between them. The CDR3 covers 14 residues. CDR3 region: CASSYDTSTDTQYF. Written as DNA, the CDR3 is TGTGCCAGCAGTTACGACACTAGCACAGATACGCAGTATTTT.

The chain combines TRBV11-2 with TRBJ2-1; 12 nucleotides match TRBD2. After removal of 5 bases from V and 4 bases from J, the junction contained 12 bases not matched to a gene. This CDR3 spans 18 amino acids. From germline, CDR1 is SGHAT and CDR2 FQNNGV. For the CDR3, the DNA is TGTGCCAGCAGCCTGAGACTAGCGGGAGAAACGGGATACAATGAGCAGTTCTTC. This translates into CASSLRLAGETGYNEQFF.

The V and J genes are TRBV15 and TRBJ2-3, with a tentative D call TRBD1 (5 bases). CDR3 length: 14 residues. Germline lookup yields CDR1 LNHNV and CDR2 YYDKDF (reference sequence). V was trimmed by 4 bases and J by 1 base, leaving 9 bases between them. CDR3 DNA: TGTGCCACCAGCATTGGGGCTCGCACAGATACGCAGTATTTT. Protein: CATSIGARTDTQYF.

The chain carries TRBV10-2 and TRBJ1-5; 10 nucleotides agree with TRBD1. From germline, CDR1 is WSHSY and CDR2 SAAADI. Unmatched junction bases numbered 5, after V lost 5 bases and J lost 4 bases. There are 15 residues in the CDR3. The CDR3 DNA is TGCGCCAGCAGTAAAAGGACAGGGGGAAATCAGCCCCAGCATTTT. Translation: CASSKRTGGNQPQHF.

On this clone itself: The junction departs from germline at one end; a sequencing error may be responsible. Distinct nucleotide sequences in the sample also encode this CDR3. The V gene is TRBV7-2, the J gene TRBJ2-7, with 9 bases matching TRBD2. The CDR3 consists of 14 residues. Germline V gene sequence: CDR1 SGHTA, CDR2 FQGNSA. In DNA form, the CDR3 reads TGCGCCAGCAGCTCTAGCGGGGCCTTACGCGAGCAGTACTTC. This codes for CASSSSGALREQYF.

The chain uses TRBV5-1 and TRBJ1-1, with D hard to call. The CDR3 consists of 14 residues. Trimming removed 4 bases from V and 3 bases from J, with 13 bases in between. Germline V lookup: CDR1 SGHRS, CDR2 YFSETQ. CDR3 in amino acids: CASSRVGSDTEAFF. The CDR3, as DNA: TGCGCCAGCAGCCGAGTGGGGAGTGACACTGAAGCTTTCTTT.

The sample holds one count of this clone. This rearrangement joins TRBV4-1 to TRBJ2-7; 11 bases agree with TRBD2. CDR1 MGHRA and CDR2 YSYEKL come from the germline V gene. J lost 6 bases, V lost 0 bases, and 7 bases had no gene match. This CDR3 spans 16 amino acids. CDR3 protein: CASSQDIRTSGLEQYF. CDR3 bases: TGCGCCAGCAGCCAAGATATCCGGACTAGCGGGCTCGAGCAGTACTTC.

The V call is TRBV6-5, the J call TRBJ2-7, with TRBD1 matching 8 bases. J was trimmed by 2 bases and V by 6 bases; bases with no gene match: 0. The CDR3 runs to 12 residues. Germline CDR1 reads MNHEY; CDR2 reads SVGAGI. The CDR3 DNA reads as TGTGCCAGCAGGGGACAGGCCTACGAGCAGTACTTC. It yields the protein CASRGQAYEQYF.

J is TRBJ2-1 and V is TRBV7-8; possible D gene TRBD2, 6 bases. The CDR3 runs 17 residues. Deletions cut 1 base from V and 6 bases from J, with 19 bases between. Germline V gives CDR1 SGHVS, CDR2 FQNEAQ. In nucleotides, the CDR3 is TGTGCCAGCAGCTTAGGGCGGGGCCGTGCATCGGGCAATGAGCAGTTCTTC. Its protein is CASSLGRGRASGNEQFF.